A selection of T cell receptor beta chains follows, all from one sample in a study of regulatory T cells in long-lasting Graves disease. TCRdb re-called the multiplex PCR reads through MiXCR, storing one row per CDR3 protein. The profile shows some 410,000 distinct CDR3 sequences, approximately 16% of them singletons. These data also featured in a second study, about T cells in Graves' hyperthyroidism and ophthalmopathy.

The source material was peripheral blood mononuclear cells (PBMCs), sampled at new diagnosis, from a patient treated with antithyroid drugs. Source of these receptors: a woman aged 30 to 39 with Graves disease. Both conserved end residues are part of each CDR3. Fields, in order: V gene, D gene, clone size, J gene, CDR3 protein, CDR3 DNA. A D gene is named only where the DNA matches it firmly. The size entry is marked missing in some rows and otherwise reads once, few, many or a size class.

TRBV20-1	-	many	TRBJ2-3	CSASRATDTQYF	TGCAGTGCTAGTAGGGCGACAGATACGCAGTATTTT
TRBV11-2	-	many	TRBJ1-6	CASSPGGRTRARQLHF	TGTGCCAGCAGCCCGGGGGGCCGGACAAGGGCCCGCCAGCTCCACTTT
TRBV11-1	-	many	TRBJ2-1	CASSLLGTYNEQFF	TGTGCCAGCAGCTTACTTGGGACCTACAATGAGCAGTTCTTC
TRBV27	-	-	TRBJ2-4	CASSSTQRNIQYF	TGTGCCAGCAGTTCTACACAAAGGAACATTCAGTACTTC
TRBV6-1	-	few	TRBJ1-1	CATGPVRVGAFF	TGTGCCACCGGGCCGGTGCGGGTGGGAGCTTTCTTT
TRBV20-1	-	many	TRBJ2-3	CSGKGTSSTDTQYF	TGCAGTGGAAAAGGAACCTCTAGCACAGATACGCAGTATTTT
TRBV6-1	-	many	TRBJ1-2	CASRPRTARTYGYTF	TGTGCCAGCAGGCCTAGGACGGCCAGGACCTATGGCTACACCTTC
TRBV9	-	-	TRBJ1-2	CASSVVVQTVNGYTF	TGTGCCAGCAGCGTAGTCGTACAGACTGTTAATGGCTACACCTTC
TRBV4-1	-	many	TRBJ2-7	CASSPLVGGWEQYF	TGCGCCAGCAGCCCCTTGGTGGGGGGATGGGAGCAGTACTTC
TRBV29-1	-	-	TRBJ2-3	CSGTSRGTDTQYF	TGCAGCGGAACTAGCAGGGGCACAGATACGCAGTATTTT
TRBV12-3/TRBV12-4	TRBD2	many	TRBJ2-3	CASSPGLDTDTQYF	TGTGCCAGCTCCCCGGGACTAGACACAGATACGCAGTATTTT
TRBV2	TRBD1	many	TRBJ2-1	CASSEKGAVSYNEQFF	TGTGCCAGCAGTGAGAAGGGGGCGGTTTCCTACAATGAGCAGTTCTTC
TRBV7-8	TRBD1	many	TRBJ1-6	CASRKTTGLTLDSPLHF	TGTGCCAGCAGGAAGACGACAGGGCTGACGCTCGATTCACCCCTCCACTTT
TRBV6-2/TRBV6-3	TRBD2	-	TRBJ2-5	CASKGGTSGRDQETQYF	TGTGCCAGCAAGGGGGGGACTAGCGGGAGGGACCAAGAGACCCAGTACTTC
TRBV6-9	-	-	TRBJ2-1	CASSYVGDNEQFF	TGTGCCAGCAGTTACGTGGGGGACAATGAGCAGTTCTTC
TRBV4-3	TRBD1	-	TRBJ1-5	CASSQQTGSGQPQHF	TGCGCCAGCAGCCAGCAGACAGGGTCTGGGCAGCCCCAGCATTTT
TRBV24-1	TRBD2	many	TRBJ2-3	CATSDLKPGTSGRFVTDTQYF	TGTGCCACCAGTGATTTGAAACCCGGGACTAGCGGGAGGTTCGTCACAGATACGCAGTATTTT
TRBV15	-	few	TRBJ1-1	CATTRTGRDTEAFF	TGTGCCACCACCCGAACAGGGCGGGACACTGAAGCTTTCTTT
TRBV7-8	-	few	TRBJ1-2	CASSLWAWGDKRHPNYGYTF	TGTGCCAGCAGCTTATGGGCCTGGGGGGACAAACGACACCCAAACTATGGCTACACCTTC
TRBV12-3/TRBV12-4	TRBD1	-	TRBJ2-2	CASPRDSNTGELFF	TGTGCCAGCCCCCGGGACAGCAACACCGGGGAGCTGTTTTTT
TRBV11-2	TRBD2	many	TRBJ2-7	CASSLVSSGFSSYEQYF	TGTGCCAGCAGCTTAGTATCTAGCGGGTTTAGCTCCTACGAGCAGTACTTC
TRBV7-9	-	-	TRBJ2-7	CASSVRQESEQYF	TGTGCCAGCAGCGTCAGACAGGAATCCGAGCAGTACTTC
TRBV19	-	-	TRBJ2-2	CASSTPRDSNPNLYTGELFF	TGTGCCAGTAGTACGCCCCGGGACTCCAATCCCAACTTATACACCGGGGAGCTGTTTTTT
TRBV6-2/TRBV6-3	-	-	TRBJ2-3	CASSYPVGLRTDTQYF	TGTGCCAGCAGTTACCCCGTAGGACTACGCACAGATACGCAGTATTTT
TRBV28	-	many	TRBJ2-2	CASNNGGFDAGELFF	TGTGCCAGCAACAACGGAGGGTTCGACGCCGGGGAGCTGTTTTTT
TRBV11-2	-	many	TRBJ2-7	CASSVLTNTYEQYF	TGTGCCAGCAGCGTGCTCACGAATACCTACGAGCAGTACTTC
TRBV5-5	TRBD2	many	TRBJ2-1	CASSPRLAKSSYNEQFF	TGTGCCAGCAGCCCCCGACTAGCGAAGAGCTCCTACAATGAGCAGTTCTTC
TRBV28	-	many	TRBJ1-5	CASSLWGGANQPQHF	TGTGCCAGCAGTTTGTGGGGGGGGGCAAATCAGCCCCAGCATTTT
TRBV18	-	-	TRBJ2-7	CASSPPREGTLYEQYF	TGTGCCAGCTCACCTCCGCGCGAGGGGACACTCTACGAGCAGTACTTC
TRBV7-2	TRBD2	many	TRBJ2-2	CASSSRSGRAITGELFF	TGTGCCAGCAGCTCAAGGAGCGGGAGGGCCATCACCGGGGAGCTGTTTTTT
TRBV28	TRBD2	few	TRBJ2-5	CASSLTSGETQYF	TGTGCCAGCAGTCTGACTAGCGGAGAGACCCAGTACTTC
TRBV30	-	many	TRBJ2-7	CAWSRVYEQYF	TGTGCCTGGAGCAGAGTCTACGAGCAGTACTTC
TRBV18	-	many	TRBJ1-2	CASSPANYGYTF	TGTGCCAGCAGTCCCGCTAACTATGGCTACACCTTC
TRBV6-2/TRBV6-3	-	-	TRBJ2-7	CASSYGGVEYF	TGTGCCAGCAGTTACGGCGGGGTGGAGTACTTC
TRBV6-4	-	-	TRBJ1-2	CASSDDPGGGYTF	TGTGCCAGCAGTGACGACCCCGGCGGTGGCTACACCTTC
TRBV6-2/TRBV6-3	-	-	TRBJ1-5	CASSYSFDQPQHF	TGTGCCAGCAGTTACTCTTTCGATCAGCCCCAGCATTTT
TRBV6-1	-	-	TRBJ2-6	CASNLWGRGPSGANVLTF	TGTGCCAGCAACCTTTGGGGCAGGGGCCCCTCTGGGGCCAACGTCCTGACTTTC
TRBV28	-	many	TRBJ2-3	CASSSWSSTDTQYF	TGTGCCAGCAGTAGTTGGAGTAGCACAGATACGCAGTATTTT
TRBV6-1	-	few	TRBJ2-1	CASSDLRGGYNEQFF	TGTGCCAGCAGTGATCTGAGGGGCGGGTACAATGAGCAGTTCTTC
TRBV7-8	TRBD1	-	TRBJ1-1	CASRDTGALTEAFF	TGTGCCAGCAGGGACACAGGGGCGCTCACTGAAGCTTTCTTT
TRBV10-3	-	-	TRBJ2-2	CAISGLTTHKLAMNTGELFF	TGTGCCATCAGTGGGCTCACCACGCACAAACTAGCAATGAACACCGGGGAGCTGTTTTTT
TRBV2	TRBD1	-	TRBJ1-3	CASRDRDAGNTIYF	TGTGCCAGCAGGGACAGGGACGCTGGAAACACCATATATTTT
TRBV2	TRBD2	many	TRBJ2-7	CASSGSGTSRYEQYF	TGTGCCAGCAGTGGATCCGGGACTAGTCGGTACGAGCAGTACTTC
TRBV20-1	TRBD1	many	TRBJ2-5	CSGVTGTGGLETQYF	TGCAGTGGAGTTACCGGGACAGGGGGCTTGGAGACCCAGTACTTC
TRBV6-5	-	many	TRBJ2-2	CASSYYPLALNTGELFF	TGTGCCAGCAGTTACTACCCGCTAGCGCTGAACACCGGGGAGCTGTTTTTT
TRBV18	TRBD1	-	TRBJ2-2	CASSPRTGTNTGERFF	TGTGCCAGCTCACCAAGGACAGGAACGAACACCGGGGAGCGGTTTTTT
TRBV30	-	many	TRBJ1-2	CAWGGRTPQGYGYTF	TGTGCCTGGGGGGGAAGGACGCCACAGGGCTATGGCTACACCTTC
TRBV6-2/TRBV6-3	TRBD2	-	TRBJ2-7	CASTIGGSYEQYF	TGTGCCAGCACCATCGGGGGGTCCTACGAGCAGTACTTC
TRBV7-9	TRBD1	many	TRBJ2-1	CASSLDAGGHNEQFF	TGTGCCAGCAGCTTAGATGCAGGGGGCCACAATGAGCAGTTCTTC
TRBV6-1	TRBD2	-	TRBJ2-1	CASSTLAGVSRIEQFF	TGTGCCAGCAGTACCTTAGCGGGAGTTTCCCGGATTGAGCAGTTCTTC
TRBV5-6	TRBD1	-	TRBJ2-1	CASSWPTGTSSSSYNEQFF	TGTGCCAGCAGCTGGCCGACAGGGACGAGTTCAAGCTCCTACAATGAGCAGTTCTTC
TRBV27	-	many	TRBJ2-7	CASPPPFRRLLPAYEQYF	TGTGCCAGCCCACCCCCGTTTAGGCGACTTTTACCCGCCTACGAGCAGTACTTC
TRBV20-1	-	-	TRBJ1-1	CSARIGGLVSAFF	TGCAGTGCTAGAATTGGGGGGCTAGTGAGTGCTTTCTTT
TRBV28	TRBD2	many	TRBJ2-5	CASSPRPQREAQETQYF	TGTGCCAGCAGTCCCCGTCCCCAGCGGGAGGCCCAAGAGACCCAGTACTTC